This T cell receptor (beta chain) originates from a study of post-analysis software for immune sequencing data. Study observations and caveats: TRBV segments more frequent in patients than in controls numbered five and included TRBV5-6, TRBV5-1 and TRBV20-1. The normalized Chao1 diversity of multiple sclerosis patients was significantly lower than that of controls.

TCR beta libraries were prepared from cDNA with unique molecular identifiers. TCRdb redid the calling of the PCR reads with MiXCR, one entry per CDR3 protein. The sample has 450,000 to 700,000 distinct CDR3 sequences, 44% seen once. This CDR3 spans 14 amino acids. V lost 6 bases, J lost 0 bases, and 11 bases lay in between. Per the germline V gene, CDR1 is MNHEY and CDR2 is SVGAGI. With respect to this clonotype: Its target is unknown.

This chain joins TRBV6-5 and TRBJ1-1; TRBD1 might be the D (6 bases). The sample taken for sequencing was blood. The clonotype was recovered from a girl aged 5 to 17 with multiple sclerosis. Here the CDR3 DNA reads TGTGCCAGCAGAGCCAGGGGCATGAACACTGAAGCTTTCTTT. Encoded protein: CASRARGMNTEAFF.